Below, 27 T cell receptor beta chains from the same sample are listed, as sequenced in a study of T cell changes during pregnancy in multiple sclerosis. Produced via immunoSEQ multiplex PCR; TCRdb's table is partial and in-frame only. The repertoire holds tens of thousands of clones, with more than 75% as singletons. This sample comprised peripheral blood, obtained in the first trimester of pregnancy. The receptors were sampled from a female donor in good health, enrolled as a control in a pregnancy study.

This chain links TRBV19 with TRBJ1-1; the D gene is possibly TRBD1 (6 bases). V lost 6 bases, J lost 3 bases, and 14 bases lay in between. Germline V gene sequence: CDR1 LNHDA, CDR2 SQIVND (reference sequence). This CDR3 contains 14 residues. For the CDR3, the DNA is TGTGCCAGTAGGCTGGGACACCTGTACACTGAAGCTTTCTTT. Its translation is CASRLGHLYTEAFF.

The V and J genes are TRBV19 and TRBJ1-2, with 10 bases that match TRBD1. Germline CDR1 is LNHDA and CDR2 is SQIVND (reference sequence). The CDR3 is 17 residues long. The V gene end was trimmed by 3 bases and the J gene end by 5 bases; junction bases not matched to a gene: 12. The CDR3 loop is CASSITWDRGSSYGYTF. The CDR3 DNA reads TGTGCCAGTAGTATCACCTGGGACAGGGGAAGCTCATATGGCTACACCTTC.

V usage is TRBV6-1 and J usage is TRBJ2-2, with a tentative D call TRBD1 (6 bases). The CDR3 length is 15 residues. The V end was cut by 8 bases, the J end by 6 bases, with 19 bases between. Germline lookup yields CDR1 MNHNS and CDR2 SASEGT. For the CDR3, the DNA is TGTGCCAGCGCCAGGGGAGAGGTCGGCGCCGGGGAGCTGTTTTTT. Amino acids: CASARGEVGAGELFF.

This clone was seen many times. The V and J genes are TRBV15 and TRBJ2-3; possibly TRBD2 for D (6 bases). With 0 bases removed from V and 10 bases from J, the gap between germline ends came to 14 bases. CDR1 and CDR2 from the germline V gene are LNHNV and YYDKDF (reference sequence). This CDR3 contains 14 residues. CDR3 in amino acids: CATSRDRRERSQYF. Written as DNA, the CDR3 is TGTGCCACCAGCAGAGATCGGAGGGAGCGATCGCAGTATTTT.

The chain has TRBV7-2 and TRBJ2-3; the D gene is possibly TRBD2 (7 bases). The CDR3 runs 13 residues. Germline assignment: CDR1 SGHTA and CDR2 FQGNSA. Trimming stripped 4 bases from V and 14 bases from J, with 19 bases between. The CDR3 region is CASSSRGGGPRYF. The CDR3 DNA follows: TGTGCCAGCAGCTCCAGAGGGGGGGGGCCTCGGTATTTT.

This rearrangement joins TRBV6-5 to TRBJ2-3; D is unclear. Germline-derived CDR1 and CDR2 are MNHEY and SVGAGI. The CDR3 extends over 14 amino acids. Trimming removed 6 bases from V and 5 bases from J, with 15 bases in between. CDR3 loop: CASSLLTMGDTQYF. DNA for the CDR3: TGTGCCAGCAGCCTCCTCACTATGGGAGATACGCAGTATTTT.

The chain is built from TRBV11-3 and TRBJ2-1, with TRBD2 identical over 9 bases. The CDR3 loop spans 17 amino acids. The V segment lost 5 bases and the J segment 6 bases; nucleotides outside the gene matches: 14. Germline CDR1 SGHNT, CDR2 YENEEA. DNA of the CDR3: TGTGCCAGCAGCCCCGGACTTAGCGGGAGCTCCGTCAATGAGCAGTTCTTC. It encodes CASSPGLSGSSVNEQFF.

The chain employs TRBV29-1 and TRBJ2-1; 15 bases line up with TRBD2. Trimming removed 3 bases from V and 12 bases from J; junction bases left unmatched: 3. Germline CDR1 SQVTM, CDR2 ANQGSEA. This CDR3 has 13 amino acids. This chain's CDR3 is CSVDRTSGGVQFF. CDR3 sequence (DNA): TGCAGCGTTGATAGGACTAGCGGGGGGGTGCAGTTCTTC.

J is TRBJ2-2 and V is TRBV9; D is undetermined. This CDR3 contains 13 residues. Trimming left V 3 bases short and J 3 bases short, with 6 bases between. CDR1 SGDLS and CDR2 YYNGEE come from the germline V gene. The CDR3 spells CASSALDTGELFF. The CDR3 DNA follows: TGTGCCAGCAGCGCCTTAGACACCGGGGAGCTGTTTTTT.

The rearrangement links TRBV19 to TRBJ2-1; 7 bases line up with TRBD1. This CDR3 region has 15 residues. The germline V gene has CDR1 LNHDA and CDR2 SQIVND (reference sequence). Losses at the gene ends were 4 bases for V and 12 bases for J; bases not matched to a gene: 15. DNA for the CDR3: TGTGCCAGTAGTACAAACAGGGGCAACGGTCCGGTGCAGTTCTTC. Amino acid sequence: CASSTNRGNGPVQFF. Together with reference TRBV19 and TRBJ2-1, the CDR3 gives the full variable domain: DGGITQSPKYLFRKEGQNVTLSCEQNLNHDAMYWYRQDPGQGLRLIYYSQIVNDFQKGDIAEGYSVSREKKESFPLTVTSAQKNPTAFYLCASSTNRGNGPVQFFGPGTRLTVL.

The V call is TRBV5-1, the J call TRBJ2-1; TRBD2 aligns across 9 bases. The germline CDR1 and CDR2 sequences are SGHRS and YFSETQ. CDR3 length: 15 amino acids. V was pared by 0 bases and J by 9 bases, with 7 bases of the junction left unmatched. The DNA of the CDR3 is TGCGCCAGCAGCTTGGGAGGCGGGGGGGCATTTGAGCAGTTCTTC. Amino acids: CASSLGGGGAFEQFF.

This clone was recorded only once. The chain is built from TRBV9 and TRBJ2-1; 7 nucleotides align to TRBD2. The ends lost 4 bases at V and 5 bases at J; junction bases unmatched: 6. This CDR3 comprises 14 residues. The germline CDR1 and CDR2 sequences are SGDLS and YYNGEE. CDR3 nucleotide sequence: TGTGCCAGCAGCTATGGGGGGACTAACAATGAGCAGTTCTTC. Its protein product is CASSYGGTNNEQFF.

The chain links TRBV2 to TRBJ2-3; possibly TRBD2 for D (5 bases). In germline, CDR1 is SNHLY, CDR2 FYNNEI. This CDR3 is built from 14 residues. V lost 8 bases and J 4 bases, leaving 16 bases between the germline ends. CDR3 protein: CASVNSVWADTQYF. The DNA for the CDR3 is TGTGCCAGCGTTAATAGCGTGTGGGCAGATACGCAGTATTTT.

The chain links TRBV7-9 to TRBJ2-1, with D possibly being TRBD2 (6 bases). Germline assignment: CDR1 SEHNR and CDR2 FQNEAQ (reference sequence). CDR3 length equals 15 residues. Trimming took 3 bases from V and 3 from J, leaving 12 bases between them. CDR3 protein: CASSLQGLDYNEQFF. As DNA, the CDR3 is TGTGCCAGCAGCTTGCAGGGACTCGACTACAATGAGCAGTTCTTC.

This chain joins TRBV19 and TRBJ2-1; D is uncertain. Germline-derived CDR1 and CDR2 are LNHDA and SQIVND (reference sequence). V was clipped by 1 base and J by 0 bases, with 13 bases between them. There are 17 residues in the CDR3. The CDR3 nucleotides read TGTGCCAGTAGTATAGTAAGCCTGATGAGCTCCTACAATGAGCAGTTCTTC. Translated, it gives CASSIVSLMSSYNEQFF.

This clone was counted a few times. CDR3 loop: CASGLWGGRVTEAFF. The CDR3 nucleotides read TGTGCTAGTGGTTTGTGGGGGGGGAGAGTCACTGAAGCTTTCTTT. This chain uses TRBV12-5 with TRBJ1-1; D is possibly TRBD1 (5 bases). This CDR3 region has 15 residues. Trimming removed 2 bases at V and 4 bases at J, with 14 bases between. Germline CDR1 reads LGHNT; CDR2 reads FRNRAP.

Only a few counts were recorded for this clone. V is TRBV6-1 and J is TRBJ2-7; 11 bases agree with TRBD2. Germline lookup yields CDR1 MNHNS and CDR2 SASEGT. The CDR3 runs to 15 residues. J lost 0 bases, V lost 3 bases, and 1 base had no gene match. CDR3 nucleotides: TGTGCCAGCAGTGACGGACTAGCGGGCTCCTACGAGCAGTACTTC. Its protein is CASSDGLAGSYEQYF.

The chain carries TRBV7-9 and TRBJ2-5; 9 bases are a match to TRBD2. The J segment lost 1 base and the V segment lost 0 bases, leaving 3 bases of the junction unmatched. Germline CDR1 is SEHNR and CDR2 is FQNEAQ (reference sequence). The CDR3 is 16 residues long. CDR3 DNA: TGTGCCAGCAGCTTAGCTTCGCGGGGGGGCCAAGAGACCCAGTACTTC. It yields the protein CASSLASRGGQETQYF.

This sequence joins TRBV28 and TRBJ1-2; the match to TRBD1 covers 7 bases. This CDR3 has 14 amino acids. The ends lost 4 bases at V and 2 bases at J; junction bases unmatched: 4. In germline, CDR1 is MDHEN, CDR2 SYDVKM. The CDR3 DNA sequence: TGTGCCAGCAGTTATGGGACAGCGAACTATGGCTACACCTTC. Its translation is CASSYGTANYGYTF.

A remark on this clone: This CDR3 is also generated by other DNA sequences in the sample. The chain uses TRBV4-2 and TRBJ1-4; 7 bases agree with TRBD1. Unmatched junction bases numbered 3, after V lost 1 base and J lost 1 base. Germline values: CDR1 LGHNA, CDR2 YNFKEQ. The CDR3 runs 16 residues. CDR3 loop: CASSQGAGGTNEKLFF. The CDR3, as DNA: TGTGCCAGCAGCCAAGGAGCAGGGGGAACTAATGAAAAACTGTTTTTT.

The V call is TRBV5-6, the J call TRBJ1-2; 7 bases are a match to TRBD1. The germline CDR1 and CDR2 sequences are SGHDT and YYEEEE. After removal of 4 bases from V and 1 base from J, the junction contained 1 base not matched to a gene. There are 13 residues in the CDR3. CDR3 region: CASSRDSNYGYTF. The CDR3 DNA sequence: TGTGCCAGCAGCCGGGACAGTAACTATGGCTACACCTTC.

The chain carries TRBV15 and TRBJ1-2; D remains unclear. This CDR3 contains 13 residues. CDR1 is LNHNV, CDR2 YYDKDF, per germline (reference sequence). V was pared by 0 bases and J by 5 bases, with 7 bases between. Here the CDR3 reads CATSREGLYGYTF. CDR3 DNA: TGTGCCACCAGCAGAGAAGGACTTTATGGCTACACCTTC.

This rearrangement joins TRBV11-3 to TRBJ1-1; D is undetermined. The V and J ends lost 0 bases and 7 bases respectively, with 12 bases between them. The CDR3 totals 14 residues. In germline, CDR1 is SGHNT, CDR2 YENEEA. CDR3 region: CASSLEVSLSEAFF. CDR3 DNA sequence: TGTGCCAGCAGCTTAGAGGTATCCCTAAGTGAAGCTTTCTTT.

This chain joins TRBV6-1 and TRBJ2-2; D is uncertain. This CDR3 has 15 amino acids. Per the germline V gene, CDR1 is MNHNS and CDR2 is SASEGT. V was pared by 6 bases and J by 4 bases, with 15 bases between. CDR3 sequence reads: CASRSEYSPTGELFF. In nucleotides, the CDR3 is TGTGCCAGCAGGAGTGAGTACTCCCCCACCGGGGAGCTGTTTTTT.

V and J are TRBV6-1 and TRBJ2-7; TRBD2 agrees at 8 bases. The CDR3 sequence is 15 residues long. Trimming cost V 0 bases and J 5 bases; bases outside gene matches: 6. Germline lookup yields CDR1 MNHNS and CDR2 SASEGT. DNA for the CDR3: TGTGCCAGCAGTGAAGCGCTCGGGGGGGCCGACGAGCAGTACTTC. It translates to CASSEALGGADEQYF.

The chain links TRBV6-5 to TRBJ2-7, with 8 bases identical to TRBD1. J lost 3 bases, V lost 4 bases, and 5 bases had no gene match. Germline V gene sequence: CDR1 MNHEY, CDR2 SVGAGI. This CDR3 is built from 14 residues. The CDR3 reads CASSSGQGSYEQYF. The CDR3, as DNA: TGTGCCAGCAGTTCCGGACAGGGAAGCTACGAGCAGTACTTC.

This clone was observed a few times. The chain recombines TRBV4-2 with TRBJ1-1, with D uncertain. CDR1 and CDR2 from the germline V gene are LGHNA and YNFKEQ. Trimming cost V 2 bases and J 1 base, with 11 bases left between them. The CDR3 runs 15 residues. The CDR3 spells CASSQKAGGNTEAFF. Written as DNA, the CDR3 is TGTGCCAGCAGCCAAAAGGCAGGTGGGAACACTGAAGCTTTCTTT.